This TCR beta chain comes out of a study of early T cells in non-severe SARS-CoV-2 infection. Study-wide background: Chains were not paired, and sequencing was done on bulk RNA from unsorted whole blood.

Note on this clonotype: The antigen is unknown.

Per germline, CDR1 SGHRS and CDR2 YFSETQ. Trimming removed 6 bases from V and 7 bases from J; junction bases left unmatched: 12. There are 15 residues in the CDR3. Study-wide results and limits: Matching against VDJdb likely underestimated virus-specific expansions, favoring anti-spike CD8.

MiXCR, run by TCRdb on the 5' RACE reads, gives a single entry per CDR3 protein. This repertoire shows 81,000 or so distinct CDR3 sequences, 9.5% to 15% found once; its top ten account for roughly 3.1%. The source is an adult who was a healthcare worker with PCR-confirmed SARS-CoV-2 infection or an uninfected control (not recorded which). V is TRBV5-1 and J is TRBJ2-2; 7 nucleotides agree with TRBD2. Sequenced: whole blood. The CDR3 protein is CASNEGGNLIGELFF. In nucleotides, the CDR3 is TGCGCCAGCAATGAGGGAGGGAATCTTATCGGGGAGCTGTTTTTT.